A selection of T cell receptor beta chains follows, all from one sample in a study of T cells in localized non-small cell lung cancer. Profiling relied on immunoSEQ multiplex PCR, and the TCRdb table lists in-frame clones only, not all of them. The data contain tens of thousands of clones, about nine tenths of them singletons. The input for sequencing was peripheral blood mononuclear cells, taken before any cancer treatment. These receptor sequences come from a man between 40 and 69 years old with stage III lung adenocarcinoma. CDR3s include the opening cysteine and the closing phenylalanine or tryptophan. A D gene is named only where the DNA matches it firmly. A clone size is listed for some rows: how often the clone was seen (once, few, many), or a class if it is expanded.

CDR3nt	CDR3aa	d_gene	abundance	v_gene	j_gene
TGTGCCAGCAGTTACTCTCGGACAGGGGGATTGCAAAAACTGTTTTTT	CASSYSRTGGLQKLFF	TRBD1	-	TRBV6-5	TRBJ1-4
TGTGCCAGTAGCCTAGGACGGGATGAAAAACTGTTTTTT	CASSLGRDEKLFF	-	-	TRBV19	TRBJ1-4
TGTGCCAGCAGCCACCCGGGGATTGGAAGGTCCTACGAGCAGTACTTC	CASSHPGIGRSYEQYF	-	-	TRBV7-9	TRBJ2-7
TGTGCCAGCAATCGCGGAGGGGCTAATGAAAAACTGTTTTTT	CASNRGGANEKLFF	-	-	TRBV2	TRBJ1-4
TGTGCCAGCAGCCTAGAAGGCCCCTGGGGGGGTGGGAGATCCGTATATGGCTACACCTTC	CASSLEGPWGGGRSVYGYTF	-	-	TRBV27	TRBJ1-2
TGTGCCAGCTCACCACTCTCTGCAGCGGATGACACAGATACGCAGTATTTT	CASSPLSAADDTDTQYF	-	-	TRBV18	TRBJ2-3
TGCGCCAGCAGCCAAGATCTCAGCATGTACAATGAGCAGTTCTTC	CASSQDLSMYNEQFF	-	-	TRBV4-3	TRBJ2-1
TGTGCCAGCAGCTTGGCTGGGACACGGGGGAGCACTGAAGCTTTCTTT	CASSLAGTRGSTEAFF	-	medium-sized	TRBV5-6	TRBJ1-1
TGTGCCAGCAGGGACAGGGGTAACACTGAAGCTTTCTTT	CASRDRGNTEAFF	TRBD1	-	TRBV6-1	TRBJ1-1
TGCAGCGCGGAGGAGGGGAGCACTGAAGCTTTCTTT	CSAEEGSTEAFF	-	-	TRBV29-1	TRBJ1-1
TGTGCCAGCAGCCGACAGGGGGTTTCTGTTGAGCAGTTCTTC	CASSRQGVSVEQFF	TRBD1	-	TRBV7-9	TRBJ2-1
TGTGCCAGCAGTTACTCGAGGGCAGCCCCGGGGACTGAAGCTTTCTTT	CASSYSRAAPGTEAFF	-	-	TRBV6-5	TRBJ1-1
TGTGCCAGCAGCTTCGTAGGACAGGGTGGCTACACCTTC	CASSFVGQGGYTF	TRBD1	-	TRBV5-4	TRBJ1-2
TGTGCCACCAGCAGAGCAGGGGCAGGCACAGATACGCAGTATTTT	CATSRAGAGTDTQYF	-	-	TRBV15	TRBJ2-3
TGTGCCAGCGGGTCCAGGGGGTCCTCTGGAAACACCATATATTTT	CASGSRGSSGNTIYF	TRBD1	-	TRBV11-3	TRBJ1-3
TGTGCCAGCAGCTCTACGGGGTCAACTAATGAAAAACTGTTTTTT	CASSSTGSTNEKLFF	-	-	TRBV11-2	TRBJ1-4
TGTGCCAGTAGTATGGACTTCGAGCAGTACTTC	CASSMDFEQYF	-	-	TRBV19	TRBJ2-7
TGTGCCAGCAGACAGGGGAATGGAAACACCATATATTTT	CASRQGNGNTIYF	TRBD1	-	TRBV5-4	TRBJ1-3
TGTGCCAGCAGCTCCACTAGCGGGGGTCCCTACGAGCAGTACTTC	CASSSTSGGPYEQYF	TRBD2	-	TRBV7-2	TRBJ2-7
TGTGCTAGTACTTGGAGGGAAATCACCGGGGAGCTGTTTTTT	CASTWREITGELFF	-	-	TRBV12-5	TRBJ2-2
TGTGCCAGCAGCGTAGAGCCGGGCGGGGGTCCACAGATAGGAAACACCATATATTTT	CASSVEPGGGPQIGNTIYF	-	-	TRBV9	TRBJ1-3
TGTGCCAGCGGGAAAGGATATCAGCCCCAGCATTTT	CASGKGYQPQHF	-	few	TRBV28	TRBJ1-5
TGTGCCAGCAGTTACTCGGCCCCGGGGAATCAGCCCCAGCATTTT	CASSYSAPGNQPQHF	-	-	TRBV6-5	TRBJ1-5
TGTGCCAGCAGCTTACTCGTTGGGACCCAGTACTTC	CASSLLVGTQYF	-	-	TRBV7-2	TRBJ2-5
TGCAGCGTTGGGGTTAGGGGCATCCAAGAGACCCAGTACTTC	CSVGVRGIQETQYF	-	-	TRBV29-1	TRBJ2-5
TGTGCCAGCAGACGCAATGCCTACGAGCAGTACTTC	CASRRNAYEQYF	-	-	TRBV2	TRBJ2-7
TGTGCCAGCAGTCCCGACAGAAATTCCTATAATTCACCCCTCCACTTT	CASSPDRNSYNSPLHF	-	once	TRBV2	TRBJ1-6
TGTGCCAGCAGTTACCTTTCCGGGACGGATAAAAACATTCAGTACTTC	CASSYLSGTDKNIQYF	-	-	TRBV6-6	TRBJ2-4
TGTGCCTCCACTCAACAGGAAATCCTTATTCCTGACACCATATATTTT	CASTQQEILIPDTIYF	-	-	TRBV28	TRBJ1-3
TGTGCCAGCAGCTGGGACATTGGCGGGCAGTACTTC	CASSWDIGGQYF	-	-	TRBV7-9	TRBJ2-7
TGTGCCAGTAGCCCGGGACAGGGATCAGCCTTCGGGTTGGGCCTCCACTTT	CASSPGQGSAFGLGLHF	TRBD1	-	TRBV19	TRBJ1-6
TGTGCCATCAGTGAACCTCGACAGCGTTACGAGCAGTACTTC	CAISEPRQRYEQYF	-	-	TRBV10-3	TRBJ2-7
TGCGCCAGCAGCTTGACTAGCGGGGGATCCTACGAGCAGTACTTC	CASSLTSGGSYEQYF	TRBD2	-	TRBV5-1	TRBJ2-7
TGTGCCACAGCGAATTCGGGTACGCAGTATTTT	CATANSGTQYF	-	-	TRBV6-1	TRBJ2-3
TGCGCCAGCAGCCTTAGTCTGCAGGGAACGGGTGGCTACACCTTC	CASSLSLQGTGGYTF	-	-	TRBV4-3	TRBJ1-2
TGCGCCAGCAGCCAAGCGGTCAGGGACCTGGGCTATGGCTACACCTTC	CASSQAVRDLGYGYTF	-	few	TRBV4-3	TRBJ1-2
TGTGCCAGCTCACTAACAGGGGCCTCTGGGGCCAACGTCCTGACTTTC	CASSLTGASGANVLTF	TRBD1	-	TRBV18	TRBJ2-6
TGTGCCAGTAGTCCGGATGACAGTTATAGCAATCAGCCCCAGCATTTT	CASSPDDSYSNQPQHF	-	few	TRBV19	TRBJ1-5
TGTGCCAGCAGTTCACGACAGGACCCTAACTATGGCTACACCTTC	CASSSRQDPNYGYTF	-	-	TRBV27	TRBJ1-2
TGTGCCAGCAGACCATCCGCGGCGCGAATGTCTTACGAGCAGTACTTC	CASRPSAARMSYEQYF	-	-	TRBV11-2	TRBJ2-7
TGTGCCAGCAGCCCCCGGGGAGGACAAGAGACCCAGTACTTC	CASSPRGGQETQYF	-	-	TRBV4-2	TRBJ2-5
TGTGCCAGCAGCTCGGACAGGTTGGGGGCCAACGTCCTGACTTTC	CASSSDRLGANVLTF	TRBD1	-	TRBV11-2	TRBJ2-6